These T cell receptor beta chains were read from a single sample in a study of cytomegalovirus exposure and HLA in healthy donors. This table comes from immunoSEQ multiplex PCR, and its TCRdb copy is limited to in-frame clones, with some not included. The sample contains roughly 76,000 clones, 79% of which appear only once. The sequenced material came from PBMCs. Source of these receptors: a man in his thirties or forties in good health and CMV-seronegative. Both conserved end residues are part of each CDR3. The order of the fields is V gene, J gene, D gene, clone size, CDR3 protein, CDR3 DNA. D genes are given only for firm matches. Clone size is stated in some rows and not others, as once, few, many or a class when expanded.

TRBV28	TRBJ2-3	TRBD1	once	CASSSGTGHTDTQYF	TGTGCCAGCAGTTCCGGGACAGGGCACACAGATACGCAGTATTTT
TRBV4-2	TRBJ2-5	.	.	CASSQGGESETQYF	TGTGCCAGCAGCCAAGGCGGGGAATCGGAGACCCAGTACTTC
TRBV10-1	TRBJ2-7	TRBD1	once	CASSGDRGEQYF	TGCGCCAGCAGCGGGGACAGGGGCGAGCAGTACTTC
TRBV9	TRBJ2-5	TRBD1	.	CASSDNLQGAQETQYF	TGTGCCAGCAGCGATAACTTACAGGGGGCACAAGAGACCCAGTACTTC
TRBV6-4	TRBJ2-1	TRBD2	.	CASSDSIAGGHNEQFF	TGTGCCAGCAGTGACTCGATAGCGGGGGGGCACAATGAGCAGTTCTTC
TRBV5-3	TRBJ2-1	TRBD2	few	CARSLEVAGVSEQFF	TGTGCCAGAAGCTTGGAAGTAGCGGGAGTATCTGAGCAGTTCTTC
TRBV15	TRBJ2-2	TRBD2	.	CATSGGLAGANGELFF	TGTGCCACCAGCGGGGGACTAGCGGGAGCGAACGGGGAGCTGTTTTTT
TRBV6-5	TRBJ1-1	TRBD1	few	CASNQQGRTEAFF	TGTGCCAGCAACCAACAGGGGAGAACTGAAGCTTTCTTT
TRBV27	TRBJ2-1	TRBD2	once	CASSPLAGFYNEQFF	TGTGCCAGCAGTCCCCTAGCGGGATTTTACAATGAGCAGTTCTTC
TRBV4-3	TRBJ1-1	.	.	CASSQGGRVVNTEAFF	TGCGCCAGCAGCCAAGGGGGCAGGGTGGTGAACACTGAAGCTTTCTTT
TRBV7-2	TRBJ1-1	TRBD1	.	CASSSPDRGTEAFF	TGTGCCAGCAGCTCACCTGACAGGGGTACTGAAGCTTTCTTT
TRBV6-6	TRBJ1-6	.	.	CASSGGSGYSPLHF	TGTGCCAGCAGCGGAGGATCCGGGTATTCCCCCCTCCACTTT
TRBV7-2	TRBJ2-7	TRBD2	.	CASSLISGGTGEQYF	TGTGCCAGCAGCTTAATTAGCGGGGGGACAGGTGAGCAGTACTTC
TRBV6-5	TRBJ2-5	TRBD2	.	CASSGGGAVETQYF	TGTGCCAGCAGTGGCGGGGGGGCCGTCGAGACCCAGTACTTC
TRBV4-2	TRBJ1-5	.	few	CASSRRDGNNQPQHF	TGTGCCAGCAGCCGGAGGGACGGAAACAATCAGCCCCAGCATTTT
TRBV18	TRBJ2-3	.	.	CASSLGQVPTQYF	TGTGCCAGCTCACTGGGCCAGGTACCTACGCAGTATTTT
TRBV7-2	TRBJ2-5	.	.	CASSSRAQETQYF	TGTGCCAGCAGCTCCAGGGCTCAAGAGACCCAGTACTTC
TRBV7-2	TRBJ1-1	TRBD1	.	CASSSQQGYATEAFF	TGTGCCAGCAGCTCACAACAGGGGTACGCCACTGAAGCTTTCTTT